Listed below are T cell receptor beta chains from one sample, sequenced in a study of blood T cell repertoires in COVID-19. The protocol was immunoSEQ multiplex PCR, while the TCRdb copy is restricted to in-frame clones and leaves out a portion. This sample yields roughly 73,000 clones, of which approximately 78% are seen a single time; around 16% belongs to the top ten. The source material was peripheral blood. Receptor source: a human donor in a cohort sampled during active COVID-19. CDR3s include the opening cysteine and the closing phenylalanine or tryptophan. A D gene is named only where the DNA matches it firmly. Clone size is given for some rows only: seen once, a few or many times, or a class if the clone is expanded.

abundance | j_gene | v_gene | d_gene | CDR3aa | CDR3nt
few | TRBJ1-2 | TRBV5-6 | TRBD1 | CASSLASRGQRYGYTF | TGTGCCAGCAGCTTGGCTAGCAGGGGACAGAGGTATGGCTACACCTTC
. | TRBJ2-5 | TRBV7-2 | . | CASSLAVGAGQETQYF | TGTGCCAGCAGCTTAGCTGTGGGTGCGGGGCAAGAGACCCAGTACTTC
. | TRBJ2-5 | TRBV4-1 | . | CASSQVWGDFQETQYF | TGCGCCAGCAGCCAAGTATGGGGGGATTTCCAAGAGACCCAGTACTTC
. | TRBJ2-7 | TRBV5-1 | . | CASSLVNAGLEQYF | TGCGCCAGCAGCTTGGTAAATGCGGGGCTTGAGCAGTACTTC
. | TRBJ1-2 | TRBV5-1 | TRBD1 | CASSQGAGDYGYTF | TGCGCCAGCAGCCAGGGGGCCGGGGACTATGGCTACACCTTC
. | TRBJ1-2 | TRBV6-6 | TRBD1 | CASSYSWDSNYGYTF | TGTGCCAGCAGTTACTCATGGGACAGCAACTATGGCTACACCTTC
. | TRBJ2-7 | TRBV5-6 | TRBD2 | CASSLLGLAGHTGEQYF | TGTGCCAGCAGCTTGCTGGGACTAGCGGGACACACGGGGGAGCAGTACTTC
. | TRBJ1-1 | TRBV18 | . | CASSFGGRNTEAFF | TGTGCCAGCTCATTCGGGGGGAGGAACACTGAAGCTTTCTTT
. | TRBJ2-1 | TRBV5-4 | TRBD2 | CASSPSSGRPSYNEQFF | TGTGCCAGCAGCCCGTCTAGCGGGAGGCCCTCCTACAATGAGCAGTTCTTC
. | TRBJ2-2 | TRBV29-1 | TRBD2 | CSVDSSGSRGELFF | TGCAGCGTTGACTCTAGCGGGAGCCGCGGGGAGCTGTTTTTT
. | TRBJ2-7 | TRBV5-1 | TRBD1 | CASSLAGGDSSYEQYF | TGCGCCAGCAGCTTGGCCGGTGGGGACAGCTCCTACGAGCAGTACTTC